The following is a TCR beta chain sequence with its context. What this receptor recognizes is not known. No much larger clonotype is one base removed from it; base qualities were not supplied. Healthy HIV-negative adults with no recently reported acute infections or vaccinations were included as donors. Every donor was a Caucasian adult living in Nashville, Tennessee, USA. Magnetic negative selection was used to enrich CD4+ T cells, after which naive cells were positively selected on CD45RA and the negative fraction became the memory subset. After blood collection by leukapheresis, PBMCs were isolated using Ficoll-Histopaque density gradient centrifugation and then cryopreserved in the vapor phase of liquid nitrogen. Analytical flow cytometry was used to check the purity and quantity of every magnetically sorted T cell population. From each sorted fraction, genomic DNA was isolated and quantified by UV absorbance on a Nanodrop 2000c.

The record originates from a study of shared clonotypes between healthy human individuals (dated by TCRdb to the early 2020s). Study-wide context: A few men and a couple of women, aged 18 to 49 years, made up the cohort. Per donor, three plates each were used for CD4 naive and CD4 memory, two for CD8 naive, and one for CD8 memory. Blood TCR repertoires of roughly 5 healthy adults were deeply sequenced to estimate repertoire size and the extent of clonotype sharing between individuals. Different laboratories and diverse techniques were used to prepare libraries and sequence TCR repertoires, to increase sequencing depth and limit assay-specific biases. Leukapheresis yielded between about 0.85 and 10 billion PBMCs per donor.

TCR CDR3 regions were amplified from genomic DNA by multiplex PCR using the deep immunoSEQ assay. Extracted genomic DNA from each cell subset was spread evenly across all wells of several immunoSEQ 96-well plates, with each plate serving as a replicate. Each replicate PCR for sorted subsets received about 0.2 ug genomic DNA, equal to tens of thousands of T cell genomes. Purified libraries were measured with a Qubit 3.0 fluorometer, size-checked on a Bioanalyzer 2100, and measured again with the KAPA Library Quantification kit. Every immunoSEQ 96-well plate was sequenced on a dedicated single-read 150-cycle Illumina NextSeq 550 flow cell. For the original study's pipeline: Because the immunoSEQ output held only junctional sequences and lacked quality scores, the filtering could not match the filtering applied to full-length reads. Sequences were annotated with PyIR, a Python wrapper for IgBLAST v1.9, using IMGT germline references to assign V/J genes and CDR3. Any read was removed if the V/J assignment was weak (E-value above 1e-6), the CDR3 was missing, or the read contained stop codons, out-of-frame junctions, or ambiguous translated residues. V3J clonotypes were defined as sequences sharing the same inferred V gene, J gene, and CDR3 amino acid sequence. Percentage overlap between repertoires was calculated by dividing the number of shared unique clonotypes by the size of the smaller repertoire. Richness of each repertoire was evaluated using RTK rarefaction, the Chao1 estimator, and Recon v2.1 estimates of unobserved clonotypes. Generation probabilities were computed with OLGA for all TCRbeta clonotypes obtained by the gDNA method from a few donors. Held by TCRdb, this immuneACCESS table contains in-frame sequences only and omits some clones. Under half of the omission traces to an unresolved V gene where checked; the cause of the rest is unknown. The V and J calls and clone size are taken from that table; D and trimming were inferred from the DNA. This sample has about 1.5 million clones in its table, and 98% of those were observed once. The ten largest clones capture about 0.45% of the sample.

The V end loses 4 bases and the J end loses 2 bases, and a stretch of 9 bases separates them. The CDR3 measures 14 amino acids from cysteine to phenylalanine. The only DNA kept is the CDR3, 42 bases in frame from the first base. The germline V gene sets CDR1 to MNHNS and CDR2 to SASEGT. Study-level results and caveats: Pairwise subsampling indicated that sequencing depth was expected to affect the degree of clonotype sharing among donors. Naive subsets generally had larger estimated clonotype richness than memory subsets. Sampling was limited to blood, and TCR repertoires in tissue likely differ from TCR repertoires in blood. Compared with non-shared clonotypes, the clonotypes found in all four sorted-subset donors had higher generation probabilities. When several donors were compared, the shared fraction of clonotypes was 5% to 6.5% for naive CD4, more than 3% for naive CD8, 2% to 2.5% for memory CD4, and roughly 0.43% for memory CD8. The small number of donors limited the genetic and exposure-history diversity represented. Incomplete sequencing was indicated by rarefaction of sorted-subset datasets, despite the large sequencing depth.

The chain is encoded by TRBV6-1 joined to TRBJ1-5; a confident D gene designation cannot be given. The sequence was obtained from a man younger than 40 in good health. The sample taken for sequencing was naive CD4+ T cells sorted from blood. The sample's cell subset or site label, in plain terms: CD45RA+ positively selected. The DNA sequence follows: TGTGCCAGCAGTGGCGGGATTGGCAATCAGCCCCAGCATTTT. The translation is CASSGGIGNQPQHF.